These 5 T cell receptor beta chains were sequenced from one sample in a study of shared clonotypes between healthy human individuals. Clones were read by immunoSEQ multiplex PCR, and TCRdb kept only the in-frame ones, dropping some. Of a few million clones in the sample, roughly nine tenths are singletons; the top ten hold around 0.14%. Input material: naive CD4+ T cells sorted from blood. The subset: CD45RA+ positively selected. These receptors came from a man aged 18 to 30 in good health.

The V gene is TRBV11-2, the J gene TRBJ2-3, with D perhaps given as TRBD1 or TRBD2 (5 bases each). The germline gives CDR1 SGHAT, CDR2 FQNNGV. The V gene lost 1 base and the J gene lost 6 bases, with 11 bases spanning the gap. This CDR3 is 14 amino acids long. CDR3 nucleotides: TGTGCCAGCAGCTTAGGGGGACCTGGTGATACGCAGTATTTT. Translated: CASSLGGPGDTQYF.

The V gene is TRBV5-1, the J gene TRBJ2-2; D may match TRBD1 or TRBD2 (6 bases each). The CDR3 totals 15 residues. The germline V gene has CDR1 SGHRS and CDR2 YFSETQ. Trimming left V 9 bases short and J 4 bases short, with 19 bases between. CDR3 DNA: TGCGCCACTTCCGTGGGGGGCGCGGGCACCGGGGAGCTGTTTTTT. This translates into CATSVGGAGTGELFF.

This rearrangement joins TRBV18 to TRBJ2-7; D is unclear. This CDR3 region has 15 residues. In germline, CDR1 is KGHSH, CDR2 LQKENI. V lost 0 bases and J 1 base, leaving 10 bases between the germline ends. This CDR3 is CASSPPASTSYEQYF. The DNA for the CDR3 is TGTGCCAGCTCACCACCGGCCTCCACTTCCTACGAGCAGTACTTC. The full variable domain, in which reference TRBV18 and TRBJ2-7 provide the parts outside the CDR3, is NAGVMQNPRHLVRRRGQEARLRCSPMKGHSHVYWYRQLPEEGLKFMVYLQKENIIDESGMPKERFSAEFPKEGPSILRIQQVVRGDSAAYFCASSPPASTSYEQYFGPGTRLTVT.

This clone was picked up one time. This chain uses TRBV4-1 with TRBJ1-6, with TRBD1 as a possible D gene (5 bases). Germline loops: CDR1 MGHRA, CDR2 YSYEKL. Trimming stripped 0 bases from V and 8 bases from J, with 17 bases between. The CDR3 is made up of 17 amino acids. The CDR3 DNA sequence: TGCGCCAGCAGCCAAGAGCGGGGGAACCGGGGTGATTCACCCCTCCACTTT. Translating it yields CASSQERGNRGDSPLHF.

The chain joins TRBV4-1 to TRBJ2-6; 8 positions agree with TRBD1. Germline-derived CDR1 and CDR2 are MGHRA and YSYEKL. With 2 bases clipped from V and 4 bases from J, the junction kept 13 bases outside the gene matches. The CDR3 is made up of 19 amino acids. The CDR3 DNA follows: TGCGCCAGCAGCCAATATCCTCCGACAGGGGAAGTGGGGGCCAACGTCCTGACTTTC. Translating it yields CASSQYPPTGEVGANVLTF.